The present T cell receptor beta chain was sequenced within a study of blood T cell repertoires in COVID-19. About the research overall: Samples came from the United States, Italy and Spain, spanning acute and convalescent COVID-19. T cells, B-cell-depleted T cells, or PBMCs supplied cDNA or gDNA.

The ends lost 4 bases at V and 6 bases at J; junction bases unmatched: 5. From germline, CDR1 is SGDLS and CDR2 YYNGEE. The CDR3 extends over 15 amino acids. Methods used by the authors: The assay estimated nucleated cells by amplifying reference gene primers. TCRdb keeps only in-frame clones here, not all; method: immunoSEQ multiplex PCR. D and trimming come from the DNA, and the V and J calls and clone size come from that table. The sample has 150,000 to 200,000 clones, over 70% seen once. This TCR was recovered from a man between 60 and 75 years old with active or convalescent COVID-19. V usage is TRBV9 and J usage is TRBJ2-2; 11 nucleotides match TRBD2. Input material: peripheral blood. The CDR3 sequence is CASSSIAGGAGELFF. The DNA for the CDR3 is TGTGCCAGCAGCAGCATAGCGGGAGGGGCCGGGGAGCTGTTTTTT.